The clone carrying this TCR beta chain was picked up many times. This sample is part of a study of T cells in Graves' hyperthyroidism and ophthalmopathy. Amplification yielded TCR beta CDR3 regions, with RNA transcripts as the source. With the HTBI primer set, the TCR CDR3 went through a first round of RT-PCR. One entry per CDR3 protein results from TCRdb running MiXCR on the multiplex PCR reads. The data contain 500,000 to 700,000 distinct CDR3 sequences, approximately 15% of them singletons. Disease duration under 2 months; hyperthyroidism patients were aged 18 to 65. Patients having uncontrolled infection, another autoimmune disease, pregnancy or lactation were not included. Based on clinical symptoms, serum thyroxine and TRAb, thyroid ultrasound and orbital computed tomography, diagnoses were reached. The sequence derives from a woman younger than 30 with Graves' hyperthyroidism. The material sequenced was blood.

CDR3: CSAETGAPHEQYF. The CDR3 bases are TGCAGCGCCGAGACAGGGGCCCCTCACGAGCAGTACTTC. This chain connects TRBV29-1 to TRBJ2-7, with TRBD1 matching 8 bases. Germline V gene data show CDR1 as SQVTM and CDR2 as ANQGSEA. J gave up 5 bases and V 7 bases, and 10 bases lay outside the gene matches. The CDR3 runs 13 residues.